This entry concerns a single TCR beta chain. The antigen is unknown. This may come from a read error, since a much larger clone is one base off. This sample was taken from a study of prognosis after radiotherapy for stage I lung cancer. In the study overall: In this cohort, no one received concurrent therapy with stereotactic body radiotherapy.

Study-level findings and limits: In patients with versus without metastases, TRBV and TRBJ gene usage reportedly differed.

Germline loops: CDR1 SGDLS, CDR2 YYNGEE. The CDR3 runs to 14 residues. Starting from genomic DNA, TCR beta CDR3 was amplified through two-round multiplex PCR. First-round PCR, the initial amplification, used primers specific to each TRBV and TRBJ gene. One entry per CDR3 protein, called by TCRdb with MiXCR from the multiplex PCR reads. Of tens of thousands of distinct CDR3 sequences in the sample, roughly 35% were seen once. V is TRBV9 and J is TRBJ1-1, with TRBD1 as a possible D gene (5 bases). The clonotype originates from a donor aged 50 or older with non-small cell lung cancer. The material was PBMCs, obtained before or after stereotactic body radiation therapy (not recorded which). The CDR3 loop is CASSVRGTDTEGFF. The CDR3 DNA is TGTGCCAGCAGCGTACGGGGAACGGACACTGAAGGTTTCTTT.